The 30 T cell receptor beta chains below come from one sample, sequenced in a study of blood T cells in healthy people across ages. The authors ran a second PCR of roughly 6 to 12 cycles using a sample-barcoded 5' primer and a J-beta primer mix. TCRdb fed the 5' RACE reads into MiXCR, producing one record per CDR3 protein. Of about 1.1 million distinct CDR3 sequences in the sample, more than 30% were seen once. Specimen: blood. The receptors originated from a man between 18 and 35 years old in good health.

This clonotype was detected ten times or more. The chain couples TRBV27 to TRBJ2-7; D is undetermined. CDR3 size: 16 residues. The V gene lost 4 bases and the J gene lost 2 bases, with 18 bases spanning the gap. Germline CDR1 and CDR2: MNHEY and SMNVEV (reference sequence). The chain's CDR3 is CASSSTAEALTYEQYF. Written as DNA, the CDR3 is TGTGCCAGCAGTTCTACAGCCGAAGCCCTAACCTACGAGCAGTACTTC.

This clonotype was seen more than once but under ten times. CDR3 in amino acids: CASSYGTGGGDTQYF. In DNA form, the CDR3 reads TGTGCCAGCAGTTACGGAACGGGGGGAGGAGATACGCAGTATTTT. The V call is TRBV6-5, the J call TRBJ2-3; 7 bases agree with TRBD2. The CDR3 runs to 15 residues. After removal of 2 bases from V and 5 bases from J, the junction contained 7 bases not matched to a gene. From germline, CDR1 is MNHEY and CDR2 SVGAGI.

The rearrangement joins TRBV18 to TRBJ2-5; the D gene could be TRBD1 or TRBD2 (5 bases each). The CDR3 is 16 residues long. V was clipped by 0 bases and J by 3 bases, with 14 bases between them. Germline values: CDR1 KGHSH, CDR2 LQKENI. CDR3 in amino acids: CASSPPGTKTEETQYF. Here the CDR3 DNA reads TGTGCCAGCTCACCACCGGGGACCAAAACCGAAGAGACCCAGTACTTC.

The chain joins TRBV6-5 to TRBJ2-3; 8 bases align to TRBD2. J lost 5 bases, V lost 6 bases, and 10 bases had no gene match. Germline CDR1 is MNHEY and CDR2 is SVGAGI. The CDR3 extends over 15 amino acids. The CDR3 nucleotides are TGTGCCAGCAGCCGCCCGGGGGGGCATGGAGATACGCAGTATTTT. Amino acids: CASSRPGGHGDTQYF.

The CDR3 DNA is TGCAGCGCTACAGGGGTGGTTGGCTACACCTTC. This sequence encodes CSATGVVGYTF. The V call is TRBV29-1, the J call TRBJ1-2, with 7 positions matching TRBD1. V lost 7 bases, J lost 7 bases, and 6 bases stayed unmatched. The V gene's germline CDR1 is SQVTM and CDR2 ANQGSEA. The CDR3 consists of 11 residues.

The table lists this clonotype with a count of one. The chain combines TRBV5-1 with TRBJ2-1, with TRBD2 identical over 8 bases. V dropped 0 bases and J dropped 4; count of bases not matched to a gene: 6. The CDR3 has 16 residues. From germline, CDR1 is SGHRS and CDR2 YFSETQ. This CDR3 is CASSLGTSRPYNEQFF. In DNA form, the CDR3 reads TGCGCCAGCAGCTTGGGGACTAGCCGACCTTACAATGAGCAGTTCTTC.

The V call is TRBV4-3, the J call TRBJ2-4; D might be TRBD1 (6 bases). The DNA end lines up better with TRBJ2-7; the J call may be wrong. Germline CDR1 is LGHNA and CDR2 is YSLEER. The CDR3 is 15 residues long. CDR3 protein: CASSQDRGLSYEQYF. CDR3 sequence (DNA): TGCGCCAGCAGCCAAGACAGGGGCCTGTCCTACGAGCAGTACTTC.

V is TRBV5-8 and J is TRBJ2-3, with a tentative D call TRBD2 (5 bases). Germline loops: CDR1 SGHTS, CDR2 YDEGEE. CDR3 length: 14 residues. V lost 0 bases, J lost 3 bases, and 8 bases lay in between. CDR3 in DNA: TGTGCCAGCAGCTTGGAACTAGTAACAGATACGCAGTATTTT. This gives the protein CASSLELVTDTQYF.

The chain couples TRBV27 to TRBJ2-5; TRBD1 matches at 9 bases. Gene TRBJ2-7 matches the end of the DNA better, so the J call may be wrong. Germline V gene sequence: CDR1 MNHEY, CDR2 SMNVEV (reference sequence). This CDR3 is 15 amino acids long. CDR3 DNA: TGTGCCAGCAGTTTAACGGACAGGGGAAACGACGAGCAGTACTTC. This gives the protein CASSLTDRGNDEQYF.

The chain is built from TRBV12-3 or TRBV12-4 and TRBJ1-2; the D is unclear. V dropped 5 bases and J dropped 3 bases, with 10 bases sitting between them. CDR3 length equals 13 residues. The CDR3 DNA follows: TGTGCCAGCAGTGCGAATAGACACTATGGCTACACCTTC. It codes for CASSANRHYGYTF.

As DNA, the CDR3 is TGTGCCATCAGGCTGGCAGGGGAGGTTGAAGCTTTCTTT. Residues: CAIRLAGEVEAFF. The chain joins TRBV10-3 to TRBJ1-1; possible D gene TRBD1, 6 bases. Germline assignment: CDR1 ENHRY and CDR2 SYGVKD. V was trimmed by 6 bases and J by 7 bases, leaving 15 bases between them. This CDR3 region has 13 residues.

This clonotype was seen only once. Here the CDR3 reads CASSFGQSYTF. The CDR3 DNA is TGTGCCAGCAGCTTCGGACAAAGCTACACCTTC. The chain couples TRBV5-5 to TRBJ1-2; D might be TRBD1 (5 bases). The CDR3 has 11 amino acids. V was cut by 2 bases and J by 9 bases, with 8 bases left in between. CDR1 is SGHKS and CDR2 is YYEKEE in the germline V gene (reference sequence).

This clonotype was recorded a few times. V gene TRBV4-1 combines with J gene TRBJ1-2, with D unresolved. V lost 0 bases to trimming and J lost 5 bases, with 13 bases between them. This CDR3 is 15 amino acids long. CDR1 MGHRA and CDR2 YSYEKL come from the germline V gene. This CDR3 is CASSQEGAGGYGYTF. In DNA, the CDR3 is TGCGCCAGCAGCCAAGAAGGAGCAGGTGGTTATGGCTACACCTTC.

This chain uses TRBV10-3 with TRBJ2-3; 11 bases line up with TRBD2. V shed 8 bases, J shed 2 bases, and the junction held 9 bases outside the gene matches. The CDR3 is made up of 16 amino acids. Germline CDR1 ENHRY, CDR2 SYGVKD. In DNA, the CDR3 is TGTGCCATCGGCTCCGGGACTAGCGGATTCACAGATACGCAGTATTTT. As protein: CAIGSGTSGFTDTQYF.

The V gene is TRBV24-1, the J gene TRBJ2-1; D unresolved. V was shortened by 4 bases and J by 8 bases, with 8 bases between the two germline ends. This CDR3 has 12 amino acids. Germline CDR1 is KGHDR and CDR2 is SFDVKD. CDR3 DNA sequence: TGTGCCACCAGTGAGTTTGACGATGAGCAGTTCTTC. Protein: CATSEFDDEQFF.

This clonotype has only a few counts. V and J are TRBV29-1 and TRBJ2-7; unclear D gene. V lost 2 bases and J lost 3, with 8 bases in between. The CDR3 runs 12 residues. Per germline, CDR1 SQVTM and CDR2 ANQGSEA. CDR3 in amino acids: CSVELQNYEQYF. The CDR3 coding sequence is TGCAGCGTTGAATTACAGAACTACGAGCAGTACTTC.

The chain carries TRBV9 and TRBJ2-3; D gene unclear. Trimming left V 0 bases short and J 3 bases short, with 8 bases between. Germline-derived CDR1 and CDR2 are SGDLS and YYNGEE. CDR3 length equals 14 residues. The CDR3, as DNA: TGTGCCAGCAGCGTAGGCGACCATACAGATACGCAGTATTTT. Translated: CASSVGDHTDTQYF.

In this sample, this clonotype turned up a few times. This sequence joins TRBV21-1 and TRBJ2-5; the table gives TRBD1 as D, unverified against the DNA. TRBV21-1 counts as a pseudogene. CDR3 size: 14 residues. The CDR3 loop is CASRGHPWGETQYF. The CDR3 region has the DNA TGTGCCAGCAGGGGACATCCCTGGGGAGAGACCCAGTACTTC.

This rearrangement joins TRBV7-8 to TRBJ2-3; TRBD1 matches at 9 bases. Germline V gene lookup returns CDR1 SGHVS and CDR2 FQNEAQ. This CDR3 is 18 amino acids long. Germline trimming cut 5 bases from V and 5 bases from J; bases unmatched to any gene: 17. CDR3 amino acids: CASSPMGQGLLIVDTQYF. CDR3 nucleotide sequence: TGTGCCAGCAGCCCCATGGGACAGGGACTCCTGATTGTAGATACGCAGTATTTT. The variable domain in full, with the rest retrieved from reference TRBV7-8 and TRBJ2-3, is GAGVSQSPRYKVAKRGQDVALRCDPISGHVSLFWYQQALGQGPEFLTYFQNEAQLDKSGLPSDRFFAERPEGSVSTLKIQRTQQEDSAVYLCASSPMGQGLLIVDTQYFGPGTRLTVL.

The gene calls are TRBV20-1 and TRBJ2-1, with D unclear. Trimming pared 6 bases from V and 9 bases from J, leaving 12 bases between. The CDR3 sequence is 11 residues long. The germline gives CDR1 DFQATT, CDR2 SNEGSKA (reference sequence). This CDR3 reads CSALDTPEQFF. The DNA for the CDR3 is TGCAGTGCGCTAGACACACCTGAGCAGTTCTTC.

The chain couples TRBV3-1 to TRBJ2-2, with D possibly TRBD2 on 7 matching bases. CDR1 is LGHDT and CDR2 is YNNKEL in the germline V gene (reference sequence). Between the trimmed V and J ends, which lost 9 bases and 0 bases, there was a span of 20 bases. This CDR3 is 17 amino acids long. The CDR3 DNA follows: TGTGCCAGTGAGCGCGGGGGCCTGACCTCGAACACCGGGGAGCTGTTTTTT. Translating it yields CASERGGLTSNTGELFF.

The chain combines TRBV12-3 or TRBV12-4 with TRBJ1-1, with D maybe TRBD1 (6 bases). CDR3 size: 15 residues. The V end lost 5 bases, the J end lost 1 base, and 14 bases lay between the germline ends. CDR3 sequence reads: CASSEPGAKNTEAFF. CDR3 nucleotides: TGTGCCAGCAGTGAACCAGGGGCTAAGAACACTGAAGCTTTCTTT.

The chain has TRBV7-3 and TRBJ1-1; D unresolved. V was shortened by 5 bases and J by 6 bases, with 19 bases between the two germline ends. The CDR3 loop spans 15 amino acids. Germline loops: CDR1 SGHTA, CDR2 FQGTGA. The CDR3 DNA reads as TGTGCCAGCAGCCCCACGAGTGTTCCAACCGCTGAAGCTTTCTTT. This gives the protein CASSPTSVPTAEAFF.

The chain joins TRBV7-9 to TRBJ2-1, with D possibly being TRBD2 (7 bases). Trimming took 3 bases from V and 5 from J, leaving 14 bases between them. The CDR3 is 15 residues long. The germline V gene has CDR1 SEHNR and CDR2 FQNEAQ (reference sequence). CDR3 sequence reads: CASSLVGGPNNEQFF. The CDR3, as DNA: TGTGCCAGCAGCTTGGTGGGGGGGCCCAACAATGAGCAGTTCTTC.

A few counts support this clonotype. This chain joins TRBV2 and TRBJ1-1, with 7 positions matching TRBD1. CDR3 length equals 13 residues. V shed 11 bases, J shed 3 bases, and the junction held 9 bases outside the gene matches. CDR1 SNHLY and CDR2 FYNNEI come from the germline V gene. The CDR3 bases are TGTGCCGGAGAGGACAGGAGGGACACTGAAGCTTTCTTT. It yields the protein CAGEDRRDTEAFF. Looking up the rest from reference TRBV2 and TRBJ1-1 gives the full variable domain: EPEVTQTPSHQVTQMGQEVILRCVPISNHLYFYWYRQILGQKVEFLVSFYNNEISEKSEIFDDQFSVERPDGSNFTLKIRSTKLEDSAMYFCAGEDRRDTEAFFGQGTRLTVV.

The genes are TRBV7-9 and TRBJ2-1, with D tentatively TRBD1 (5 bases). The CDR3 runs 15 residues. Germline V gene data show CDR1 as SEHNR and CDR2 as FQNEAQ (reference sequence). Trimming shortened V by 0 bases and J by 6 bases, and 12 bases separated the two germline ends. CDR3 sequence (DNA): TGTGCCAGCAGCTTAGCCGGCAGGGCCCCCAATGAGCAGTTCTTC. Translated, it gives CASSLAGRAPNEQFF.

This chain uses TRBV12-3 or TRBV12-4 with TRBJ2-2; D is unresolved. The CDR3 contains 13 residues. V gave up 4 bases and J gave up 6 bases, with 9 bases separating them. This chain's CDR3 is CASSSRFPGELFF. In DNA, the CDR3 is TGTGCCAGCAGTTCTAGATTCCCCGGGGAGCTGTTTTTT.

The CDR3 coding sequence is TGCAGTGCTAGGGGTTGGGGGGGCCAAGATACTAGCAATCAGCCCCAGCATTTT. This codes for CSARGWGGQDTSNQPQHF. V usage is TRBV20-1 and J usage is TRBJ1-5; perhaps TRBD1 as D (6 bases). Germline CDR1 DFQATT, CDR2 SNEGSKA (reference sequence). Trimming shortened V by 3 bases and J by 0 bases, and 21 bases separated the two germline ends. The CDR3 has 18 amino acids.

The V gene is TRBV4-3, the J gene TRBJ1-5, with 7 bases lining up with TRBD1. With V trimmed by 9 bases and J by 0 bases, 23 bases remained unmatched. The CDR3 loop spans 20 amino acids. The germline gives CDR1 LGHNA, CDR2 YSLEER. CDR3 sequence reads: CARAASPLSTGDYSNQPQHF. CDR3 coding DNA: TGCGCCAGAGCCGCCAGCCCCCTGTCAACAGGGGATTATAGCAATCAGCCCCAGCATTTT.

The chain links TRBV4-3 to TRBJ2-3, with no clear D. CDR1 and CDR2 (germline): LGHNA, YSLEER. V lost 3 bases and J 0 bases, leaving 4 bases between the germline ends. The CDR3 spans 13 residues. The CDR3 spells CASSHDSTDTQYF. The CDR3 coding sequence is TGCGCCAGCAGCCACGACAGCACAGATACGCAGTATTTT.